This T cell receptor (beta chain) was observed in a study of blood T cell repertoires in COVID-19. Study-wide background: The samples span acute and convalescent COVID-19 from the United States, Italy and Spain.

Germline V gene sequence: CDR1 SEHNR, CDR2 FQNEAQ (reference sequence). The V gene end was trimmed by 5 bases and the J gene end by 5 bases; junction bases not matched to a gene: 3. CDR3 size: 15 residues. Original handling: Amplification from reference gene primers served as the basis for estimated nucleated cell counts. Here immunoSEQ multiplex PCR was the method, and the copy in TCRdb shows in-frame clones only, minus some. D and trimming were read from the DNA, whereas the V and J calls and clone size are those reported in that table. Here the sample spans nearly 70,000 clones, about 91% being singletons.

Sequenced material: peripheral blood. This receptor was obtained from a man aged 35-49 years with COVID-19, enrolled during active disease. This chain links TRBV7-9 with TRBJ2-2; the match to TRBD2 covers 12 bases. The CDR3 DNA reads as TGTGCCAGCAGCCCCGGGACTAGCGGGACCGGGGAGCTGTTTTTT. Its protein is CASSPGTSGTGELFF.